This T cell receptor (beta chain) was sequenced for a study of control samples from healthy donors and cancer patients. V was pared by 5 bases and J by 6 bases, with 18 bases between. Germline values: CDR1 SGHRS, CDR2 YFSETQ. CDR3 length: 14 residues. Data came from immunoSEQ multiplex PCR; TCRdb stores just in-frame clones and leaves some out. The sample includes over 25,000 clones, roughly 89% of them seen just once. This sequence originates from a woman aged 40 to 55 with lung cancer. The chain joins TRBV5-1 to TRBJ2-7, with a possible D match to TRBD2 (6 bases). Sequences were obtained from PBMCs. The CDR3 DNA reads TGCGCCAGCAGACCAACTAGCACGGGCGCCGAGCAGTACTTC. This sequence encodes CASRPTSTGAEQYF. The variable domain in full, completed from reference TRBV5-1 and TRBJ2-7, reads KAGVTQTPRYLIKTRGQQVTLSCSPISGHRSVSWYQQTPGQGLQFLFEYFSETQRNKGNFPGRFSGRQFSNSRSEMNVSTLELGDSALYLCASRPTSTGAEQYFGPGTRLTVT.